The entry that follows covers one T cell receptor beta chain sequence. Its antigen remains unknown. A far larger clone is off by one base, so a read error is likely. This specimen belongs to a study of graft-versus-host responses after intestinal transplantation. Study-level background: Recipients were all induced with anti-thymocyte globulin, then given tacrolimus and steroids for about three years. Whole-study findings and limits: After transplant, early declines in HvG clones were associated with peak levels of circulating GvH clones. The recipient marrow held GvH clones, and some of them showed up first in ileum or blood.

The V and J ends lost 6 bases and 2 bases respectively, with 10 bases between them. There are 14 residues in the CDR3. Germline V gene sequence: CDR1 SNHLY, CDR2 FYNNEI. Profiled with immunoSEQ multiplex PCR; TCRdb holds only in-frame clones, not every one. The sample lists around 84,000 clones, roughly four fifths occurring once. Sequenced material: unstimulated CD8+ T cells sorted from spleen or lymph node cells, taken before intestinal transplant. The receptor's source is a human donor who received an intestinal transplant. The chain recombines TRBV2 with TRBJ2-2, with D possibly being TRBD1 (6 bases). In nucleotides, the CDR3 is TGTGCCAGCAGCTGGACAGTCAACACCGGGGAGCTGTTTTTT. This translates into CASSWTVNTGELFF.